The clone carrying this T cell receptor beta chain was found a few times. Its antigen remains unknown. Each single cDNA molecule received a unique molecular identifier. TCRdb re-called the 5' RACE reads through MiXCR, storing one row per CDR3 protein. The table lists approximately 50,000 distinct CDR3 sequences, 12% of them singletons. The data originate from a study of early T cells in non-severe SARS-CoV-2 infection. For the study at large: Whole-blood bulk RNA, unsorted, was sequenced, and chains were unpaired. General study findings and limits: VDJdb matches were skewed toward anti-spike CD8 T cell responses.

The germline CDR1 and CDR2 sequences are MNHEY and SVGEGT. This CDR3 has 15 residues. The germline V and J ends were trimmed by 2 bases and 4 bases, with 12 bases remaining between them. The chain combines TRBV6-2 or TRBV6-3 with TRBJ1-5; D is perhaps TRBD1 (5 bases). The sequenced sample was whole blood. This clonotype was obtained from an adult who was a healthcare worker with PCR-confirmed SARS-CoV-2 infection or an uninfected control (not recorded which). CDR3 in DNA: TGTGCCAGCAGTTACCAGCGACAGTCGAATCAGCCCCAGCATTTT. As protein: CASSYQRQSNQPQHF.